The 24 T cell receptor beta chains below all came from one sample that was sequenced in a study of T cells in narcolepsy (dated by TCRdb to the late 2010s). The method was the immunoSEQ multiplex PCR assay. Not all clones reach the TCRdb copy of this immuneACCESS table, which keeps in-frame sequences only. Checked studies attribute under half of the gap to unresolved V genes and leave the rest unexplained. The sample data list tens of thousands of clones, and 81% of these were observed just once. About 4% of the sample is in the top ten clones. The source material was memory (CD45RA-) CD4+ T cells from blood. The cell subset or site tag for this specimen amounts to: memory T cells sorted ex vivo from peripheral blood. The receptor set was obtained from a human donor in good health.

The rearrangement links TRBV11-2 to TRBJ2-7, with 10 nucleotides matching TRBD1. The J segment lost 1 base and the V segment lost 6 bases, leaving 6 bases of the junction unmatched. The germline V gene encodes CDR1 SGHAT and CDR2 FQNNGV. The CDR3 runs to 15 residues. The CDR3 region is CASSWGQGRSYEQYF. The DNA of the CDR3 is TGTGCCAGCAGTTGGGGACAGGGGCGATCCTACGAGCAGTACTTC.

V is TRBV5-4 and J is TRBJ1-2; D possibly corresponds to TRBD1 (6 bases). V gave up 4 bases and J gave up 4 bases, with 23 bases separating them. Germline V CDR1 and CDR2: SGHNT, YYREEE (reference sequence). This CDR3 is 17 amino acids long. CDR3 bases: TGTGCCAGCAGCGCCGGGCCGGCCCGGGACACTGCCTATGGCTACACCTTC. It translates to CASSAGPARDTAYGYTF. Full variable domain (rest looked up from reference TRBV5-4 and TRBJ1-2): ETGVTQSPTHLIKTRGQQVTLRCSSQSGHNTVSWYQQALGQGPQFIFQYYREEENGRGNFPPRFSGLQFPNYSSELNVNALELDDSALYLCASSAGPARDTAYGYTFGSGTRLTVV.

This clone appeared a single time. The chain employs TRBV10-2 and TRBJ2-1; 9 bases are a match to TRBD2. Trimming cost V 6 bases and J 9 bases; bases outside gene matches: 12. Germline loops: CDR1 WSHSY, CDR2 SAAADI. The CDR3 runs 15 residues. This CDR3 is CASSQREAYPAEQFF. The CDR3 DNA sequence: TGCGCCAGCAGCCAGCGGGAGGCCTACCCCGCTGAGCAGTTCTTC.

The gene calls are TRBV5-6 and TRBJ2-7; unclear D gene. The CDR3 length is 13 residues. Trimming left V 0 bases short and J 3 bases short, with 7 bases between. Germline CDR1 and CDR2: SGHDT and YYEEEE. The CDR3 loop is CASSLDSVYEQYF. The CDR3 nucleotides are TGTGCCAGCAGCTTGGACTCCGTCTACGAGCAGTACTTC. Full variable domain (remainder filled in from reference TRBV5-6 and TRBJ2-7): DAGVTQSPTHLIKTRGQQVTLRCSPKSGHDTVSWYQQALGQGPQFIFQYYEEEERQRGNFPDRFSGHQFPNYSSELNVNALLLGDSALYLCASSLDSVYEQYFGPGTRLTVT.

The chain carries TRBV5-1 and TRBJ2-1; D is unresolved. The CDR3 has 15 residues. Germline values: CDR1 SGHRS, CDR2 YFSETQ. The germline V and J ends were trimmed by 0 bases and 3 bases, with 10 bases remaining between them. CDR3 sequence: CASSLADGNYNEQFF. The DNA for the CDR3 is TGCGCCAGCAGCTTGGCGGACGGAAACTACAATGAGCAGTTCTTC.

The genes are TRBV7-2 and TRBJ2-5, with TRBD2 matching over 8 bases. The CDR3 runs 15 residues. Losses at the gene ends were 5 bases for V and 5 bases for J; bases not matched to a gene: 10. Germline values: CDR1 SGHTA, CDR2 FQGNSA. CDR3: CASSGRSGGDETQYF. The CDR3, as DNA: TGTGCCAGCAGCGGACGGTCGGGGGGGGATGAGACCCAGTACTTC.

The chain carries TRBV5-6 and TRBJ1-2; 8 nucleotides align to TRBD1. Germline lookup yields CDR1 SGHDT and CDR2 YYEEEE. With V trimmed by 5 bases and J by 4 bases, 10 bases remained unmatched. The CDR3 totals 15 residues. DNA for the CDR3: TGTGCCAGCAGTCAGCTCACAGGGGGAGTCTATGGCTACACCTTC. Amino acid sequence: CASSQLTGGVYGYTF.

The chain employs TRBV6-6 and TRBJ1-2; D gene ambiguous. The CDR3 has 13 amino acids. Germline V CDR1 and CDR2: MNHNY, SVGAGI (reference sequence). Trimming stripped 0 bases from V and 8 bases from J, with 10 bases between. The chain's CDR3 is CASSYSGPRGYTF. DNA for the CDR3: TGTGCCAGCAGTTACTCAGGCCCCCGAGGCTACACCTTC.

The chain links TRBV7-9 to TRBJ2-1; D assignment may be TRBD1 or TRBD2 (6 bases each). Germline-derived CDR1 and CDR2 are SEHNR and FQNEAQ (reference sequence). The CDR3 totals 14 residues. The germline V and J ends were trimmed by 5 bases and 0 bases, with 8 bases remaining between them. This CDR3 reads CASSGGLSYNEQFF. The CDR3 nucleotides read TGTGCCAGCAGCGGGGGGCTCTCCTACAATGAGCAGTTCTTC.

The chain recombines TRBV5-4 with TRBJ1-1; D uncertain. CDR3 length: 12 amino acids. The V end lost 1 base, the J end lost 7 bases, and 8 bases lay between the germline ends. Germline CDR1 SGHNT, CDR2 YYREEE (reference sequence). CDR3 nucleotides: TGTGCCAGCAGCTTGAATTCAGGTGAAGCTTTCTTT. Translating gives CASSLNSGEAFF. Complete variable domain (other parts from reference TRBV5-4 and TRBJ1-1): ETGVTQSPTHLIKTRGQQVTLRCSSQSGHNTVSWYQQALGQGPQFIFQYYREEENGRGNFPPRFSGLQFPNYSSELNVNALELDDSALYLCASSLNSGEAFFGQGTRLTVV.

The rearrangement joins TRBV7-2 to TRBJ1-1; D uncertain. Trimming stripped 4 bases from V and 5 bases from J, with 11 bases between. The CDR3 is made up of 13 amino acids. CDR1 and CDR2 from the germline V gene are SGHTA and FQGNSA. In DNA form, the CDR3 reads TGTGCCAGCAGCTCGACCCCGAAGACTGAAGCTTTCTTT. Protein product: CASSSTPKTEAFF.

The V and J genes are TRBV5-1 and TRBJ1-1, with unresolved D. The CDR3 contains 13 residues. Germline lookup yields CDR1 SGHRS and CDR2 YFSETQ. V was shortened by 4 bases and J by 0 bases, with 7 bases between the two germline ends. CDR3 sequence (DNA): TGCGCCAGCAGCGACGGCATGAACACTGAAGCTTTCTTT. Protein product: CASSDGMNTEAFF.

The V gene is TRBV18, the J gene TRBJ1-3, with unresolved D. Looked up from germline, CDR1 is KGHSH and CDR2 is LQKENI. This CDR3 spans 16 amino acids. V was trimmed by 2 bases and J by 4 bases, leaving 15 bases between them. The CDR3 nucleotides are TGTGCCAGCTCACCATCCCTGACGGAACTGGGAAACACCATATATTTT. Protein product: CASSPSLTELGNTIYF.

The chain carries TRBV10-3 and TRBJ2-5; the match to TRBD1 covers 10 bases. The germline CDR1 and CDR2 sequences are ENHRY and SYGVKD. Trimming removed 0 bases from V and 5 bases from J; junction bases left unmatched: 9. The CDR3 is 17 residues long. The CDR3 here is CAISESTPGQGRETQYF. CDR3 nucleotide sequence: TGTGCCATCAGTGAGTCGACCCCGGGACAGGGGAGGGAGACCCAGTACTTC.

The genes are TRBV5-4 and TRBJ1-1, with D possibly being TRBD1 (5 bases). This CDR3 spans 15 amino acids. Germline assignment: CDR1 SGHNT and CDR2 YYREEE (reference sequence). The V end lost 4 bases, the J end lost 0 bases, and 13 bases lay between the germline ends. The CDR3 protein is CASSPVGAMNTEAFF. CDR3 nucleotide sequence: TGTGCCAGCAGCCCGGTCGGGGCGATGAACACTGAAGCTTTCTTT.

The rearrangement uses TRBV6-6 and TRBJ2-3, with D perhaps TRBD1 or TRBD2 (6 bases each). CDR1 and CDR2 from the germline V gene are MNHNY and SVGAGI (reference sequence). The CDR3 loop spans 12 amino acids. Trimming took 7 bases from V and 5 from J, leaving 10 bases between them. The CDR3 DNA reads as TGTGCCAGCAAAGGGGGGAAAGATACGCAGTATTTT. Its protein is CASKGGKDTQYF.

The V and J genes are TRBV5-4 and TRBJ2-7, with 11 bases fitting TRBD2. Germline values: CDR1 SGHNT, CDR2 YYREEE (reference sequence). Trimming removed 0 bases from V and 5 bases from J; junction bases left unmatched: 10. The CDR3 runs 17 residues. The CDR3: CASSLASGGTPRHEQYF. In nucleotides, the CDR3 is TGTGCCAGCAGCTTGGCTAGCGGGGGGACTCCCCGGCACGAGCAGTACTTC.

Concerning this clone itself: Other DNA sequences in the same sample also yield this CDR3. This chain links TRBV19 with TRBJ2-3, with D possibly TRBD1 on 6 matching bases. The germline CDR1 and CDR2 sequences are LNHDA and SQIVND (reference sequence). This CDR3 has 15 amino acids. Trimming took off 9 bases at V and 6 bases at J, with 22 bases between the two ends. The CDR3 sequence: CASPDRYVITDTQYF. The CDR3 nucleotides are TGTGCCAGCCCCGACAGGTATGTGATCACGGATACGCAGTATTTT.

About this clone: The junction does not match germline at one end; this may be a read error. V and J are TRBV7-7 and TRBJ2-2, with 11 bases aligning to TRBD1. The germline V gene has CDR1 SSHAT and CDR2 FNYEAQ (reference sequence). There are 15 residues in the CDR3. CDR3 loop: CASRAGTGGSGELFF. The CDR3 DNA reads TGTGCTAGCAGGGCCGGGACAGGGGGTTCCGGGGAGCTGTTTTTT.

The rearrangement uses TRBV7-2 and TRBJ2-7; D not certain. Germline CDR1 SGHTA, CDR2 FQGNSA. The CDR3 is 13 residues long. The germline V and J ends were trimmed by 1 base and 7 bases, with 11 bases remaining between them. The CDR3 nucleotides are TGTGCCAGCAGCTTAGACCGGAGTCGGGAGCAGTACTTC. It codes for CASSLDRSREQYF.

The J gene is TRBJ2-1, the V gene TRBV27; 14 nucleotides align to TRBD2. Germline assignment: CDR1 MNHEY and CDR2 SMNVEV (reference sequence). With V trimmed by 0 bases and J by 5 bases, 12 bases remained unmatched. The CDR3 consists of 20 residues. CDR3 bases: TGTGCCAGCAGTTTATCTAGGGGACTAGCGGGGGCCAGGGCCCACAATGAGCAGTTCTTC. Protein product: CASSLSRGLAGARAHNEQFF.

The chain recombines TRBV6-5 with TRBJ2-5; perhaps TRBD1 as D (6 bases). CDR3 length equals 15 residues. V was clipped by 5 bases and J by 5 bases, with 18 bases between them. Germline assignment: CDR1 MNHEY and CDR2 SVGAGI. The CDR3 reads CASSPSGFQGETQYF. The CDR3 DNA follows: TGTGCCAGCAGTCCCTCCGGGTTTCAGGGGGAGACCCAGTACTTC.

The J gene is TRBJ1-1, the V gene TRBV6-1; unclear D gene. The germline V gene encodes CDR1 MNHNS and CDR2 SASEGT. CDR3 length: 13 amino acids. Trimming removed 7 bases from V and 7 bases from J, with 16 bases in between. The chain's CDR3 is CASKELTWNEAFF. The CDR3 DNA sequence: TGTGCCAGCAAGGAGTTAACTTGGAATGAAGCTTTCTTT.

This clone appeared once. This sequence joins TRBV7-9 and TRBJ2-5; D remains unclear. Matching the DNA end better, TRBJ2-7 makes the J call doubtful. CDR1 and CDR2 (germline): SEHNR, FQNEAQ (reference sequence). The CDR3 consists of 14 residues. CDR3 region: CASSLDYSSYEQYF. The CDR3, as DNA: TGTGCCAGCAGCTTAGACTACAGCTCCTACGAGCAGTACTTC.